This T cell receptor (beta chain) was sequenced in a study of blood T cells in healthy people across ages. Study summary: In model experiments, template switching was able to capture about one barcoded beta molecule for every two T cells that were present.

CDR1 and CDR2 from the germline V gene are KGHDR and SFDVKD. V lost 7 bases to trimming and J lost 7 bases; unmatched junction nucleotides: 10. The CDR3 consists of 15 residues. Through a sample-barcoded 5' primer and a J-beta primer mix, a second PCR was run for about 6 to 11 cycles. A single record per CDR3 protein comes from TCRdb applying MiXCR to the 5' RACE reads. The top ten hold about 13% of the sample, which has about 670,000 distinct CDR3 sequences, approximately 52% seen once. Study-level results: Observed TCR beta diversity per million T cells went down as age went up. This fall followed a roughly linear course with age. Conclusively comparing naive with antigen-experienced cells was impossible with unsorted PBMCs.

This clonotype was counted a few times. Its antigen remains unknown. This TCR came from an elderly woman in good health. The sample was blood. The gene calls are TRBV24-1 and TRBJ2-2, with TRBD1 matching 8 bases. The CDR3 reads CATRSARGPSGELFF. Written as DNA, the CDR3 is TGTGCCACCAGATCCGCCAGGGGGCCCAGCGGGGAGCTGTTTTTT.